The 32 T cell receptor beta chains below were found in one sample sequenced in a study of control samples from healthy donors and cancer patients. Sequencing used immunoSEQ multiplex PCR; TCRdb keeps in-frame clones, though not all of them. The sample holds some 140,000 clones, just under 95% seen once. The specimen was blood. The receptors originated from a man aged 25-40 years in good health.

The chain couples TRBV27 to TRBJ2-7; the match to TRBD1 covers 8 bases. CDR3 length equals 11 residues. V dropped 10 bases and J dropped 4; count of bases not matched to a gene: 3. The germline gives CDR1 MNHEY, CDR2 SMNVEV (reference sequence). The CDR3 nucleotides read TGTGCCACAAGGACAGGGTACGAGCAGTACTTC. The encoded protein is CATRTGYEQYF.

This clone came up a few times. The chain links TRBV18 to TRBJ2-5, with 10 bases aligning to TRBD1. The germline V gene has CDR1 KGHSH and CDR2 LQKENI. The CDR3 length is 15 residues. After removal of 6 bases from V and 4 bases from J, the junction contained 8 bases not matched to a gene. The CDR3: CASSRGQGYSETQYF. The CDR3 DNA reads as TGTGCCAGCTCGCGGGGACAGGGGTATTCAGAGACCCAGTACTTC.

This chain connects TRBV4-1 to TRBJ1-1; D uncertain. This CDR3 region has 16 residues. V lost 2 bases, J lost 10 bases, and 23 bases lay in between. Germline CDR1 MGHRA, CDR2 YSYEKL. In nucleotides, the CDR3 is TGCGCCAGCAGCCAAAATGGAGGCACTACAATAACGGGAGCTTTCTTT. Protein: CASSQNGGTTITGAFF.

The chain combines TRBV19 with TRBJ2-7; D remains unclear. The CDR3 length is 14 residues. V gave up 3 bases and J gave up 0 bases, with 9 bases separating them. The germline V gene has CDR1 LNHDA and CDR2 SQIVND (reference sequence). The chain's CDR3 is CASSISGDSYEQYF. The CDR3 nucleotides are TGTGCCAGTAGTATCTCAGGAGACTCCTACGAGCAGTACTTC.

The CDR3 DNA is TGTGCCAGCAGCTTAGGAGCAGGGGGCCCCTATGGCTACACCTTC. This translates into CASSLGAGGPYGYTF. The chain uses TRBV7-9 and TRBJ1-2; 8 bases are shared with TRBD1. Per germline, CDR1 SEHNR and CDR2 FQNEAQ (reference sequence). The trim removed 1 base at V and 4 bases at J, leaving 5 bases unmatched. The CDR3 length is 15 residues.

The V call is TRBV11-3, the J call TRBJ1-1, with 9 bases lining up with TRBD1. The CDR3 runs to 13 residues. V was pared by 3 bases and J by 7 bases, with 3 bases of the junction left unmatched. Germline lookup yields CDR1 SGHNT and CDR2 YENEEA. CDR3 in DNA: TGTGCCAGCAGCTTTACAGGGGGCCTTGAAGCTTTCTTT. It specifies CASSFTGGLEAFF. The variable domain in full, with the rest retrieved from reference TRBV11-3 and TRBJ1-1, is EAGVVQSPRYKIIEKKQPVAFWCNPISGHNTLYWYLQNLGQGPELLIRYENEEAVDDSQLPKDRFSAERLKGVDSTLKIQPAELGDSAVYLCASSFTGGLEAFFGQGTRLTVV.

The chain links TRBV28 to TRBJ1-5, with TRBD1 matching over 7 bases. The germline gives CDR1 MDHEN, CDR2 SYDVKM. There are 16 residues in the CDR3. J gave up 4 bases and V 5 bases, and 11 bases lay outside the gene matches. The CDR3 DNA reads TGTGCCAGCAGTCCTATTGGACAGGCCTTTAATCAGCCCCAGCATTTT. This gives the protein CASSPIGQAFNQPQHF.

This rearrangement joins TRBV15 to TRBJ2-3, with D maybe TRBD1 (5 bases). Germline CDR1 is LNHNV and CDR2 is YYDKDF (reference sequence). The CDR3 contains 16 residues. Trimming took 0 bases from V and 0 from J, leaving 10 bases between them. CDR3 protein: CATSRDRQGSTDTQYF. The CDR3 bases are TGTGCCACCAGCAGAGATAGGCAGGGAAGCACAGATACGCAGTATTTT.

The V and J genes are TRBV7-9 and TRBJ2-6; 7 bases align to TRBD1. CDR1 SEHNR and CDR2 FQNEAQ come from the germline V gene (reference sequence). Unmatched junction bases numbered 3, after V lost 1 base and J lost 0 bases. The CDR3 is 17 amino acids. The CDR3 DNA reads as TGTGCCAGCAGCTTAGGACAGGGAAACTCTGGGGCCAACGTCCTGACTTTC. Its translation: CASSLGQGNSGANVLTF.

This chain connects TRBV7-2 to TRBJ2-5; no reliable D call. The CDR3 has 14 residues. The V end was cut by 0 bases, the J end by 9 bases, with 14 bases between. Germline V gene sequence: CDR1 SGHTA, CDR2 FQGNSA. DNA for the CDR3: TGTGCCAGCAGCTTAGCCGAGATAGTCGGGCCCCAGTACTTC. It translates to CASSLAEIVGPQYF.

The genes are TRBV5-1 and TRBJ1-2; 11 nucleotides match TRBD1. Germline V gives CDR1 SGHRS, CDR2 YFSETQ. The V and J ends lost 4 bases and 4 bases, in that order; junction bases with no gene match: 3. This CDR3 region has 14 residues. CDR3 sequence reads: CASSRTGGGYGYTF. DNA for the CDR3: TGCGCCAGCAGCCGGACAGGGGGCGGCTATGGCTACACCTTC.

The chain recombines TRBV6-5 with TRBJ2-1; TRBD1 matches at 9 bases. CDR1 is MNHEY and CDR2 is SVGAGI in the germline V gene. The length of the CDR3 is 12 residues. Unmatched junction bases numbered 4, after V lost 11 bases and J lost 5 bases. The CDR3 DNA reads as TGTGCCTCATGGACAGGGGACAATGAGCAGTTCTTC. Protein: CASWTGDNEQFF.

The chain couples TRBV7-9 to TRBJ2-1; possible D gene TRBD2, 6 bases. Deletions cut 1 base from V and 8 bases from J, with 9 bases between. The CDR3 is 13 amino acids. Germline values: CDR1 SEHNR, CDR2 FQNEAQ (reference sequence). The CDR3 region is CASSLGSGDEQFF. DNA for the CDR3: TGTGCCAGCAGCTTAGGTAGCGGAGATGAGCAGTTCTTC. The whole variable domain, remainder taken from reference TRBV7-9 and TRBJ2-1, is DTGVSQNPRHKITKRGQNVTFRCDPISEHNRLYWYRQTLGQGPEFLTYFQNEAQLEKSRLLSDRFSAERPKGSFSTLEIQRTEQGDSAMYLCASSLGSGDEQFFGPGTRLTVL.

This sequence joins TRBV30 and TRBJ2-7; TRBD1 aligns across 7 bases. The V and J ends lost 5 bases and 5 bases, in that order; junction bases with no gene match: 6. The CDR3 is 12 residues long. The germline CDR1 and CDR2 sequences are GTSNPN and SVGIG (reference sequence). As DNA, the CDR3 is TGTGCCTGGTCGGACAGGACCCACGAGCAGTACTTC. As protein: CAWSDRTHEQYF. Combining the CDR3 with reference TRBV30 and TRBJ2-7 gives the whole variable domain SQTIHQWPATLVQPVGSPLSLECTVEGTSNPNLYWYRQAAGRGLQLLFYSVGIGQISSEVPQNLSASRPQDRQFILSSKKLLLSDSGFYLCAWSDRTHEQYFGPGTRLTVT.

The J gene is TRBJ2-7, the V gene TRBV29-1; D may be TRBD1 (5 bases). Trimming took off 8 bases at V and 2 bases at J, with 16 bases between the two ends. The CDR3 consists of 13 residues. The germline gives CDR1 SQVTM, CDR2 ANQGSEA. The CDR3 loop reads CSSATDAPYEQYF. CDR3 DNA: TGCAGCTCCGCGACAGATGCCCCCTACGAGCAGTACTTC.

The genes are TRBV28 and TRBJ1-1; D unclear. V shed 5 bases and J shed 10 bases, with 20 bases lying between them. The CDR3 extends over 14 amino acids. Germline V gene sequence: CDR1 MDHEN, CDR2 SYDVKM. The CDR3 DNA sequence: TGTGCCAGCAGTCCCCCTAACATGGGGATGCGAGCTTTCTTT. It codes for CASSPPNMGMRAFF.

This clone showed up just once. V usage is TRBV11-2 and J usage is TRBJ1-1, with D hard to call. The CDR3 is 15 residues long. CDR1 is SGHAT, CDR2 FQNNGV, per germline. V lost 0 bases and J lost 5, with 13 bases in between. The CDR3 spells CASSLDYQDWTEAFF. DNA for the CDR3: TGTGCCAGCAGCTTAGATTACCAGGATTGGACTGAAGCTTTCTTT.

The chain links TRBV13 to TRBJ1-4; possibly TRBD1 for D (5 bases). V dropped 5 bases and J dropped 5 bases, with 9 bases sitting between them. Looked up from germline, CDR1 is PRHDT and CDR2 is FYEKMQ (reference sequence). The CDR3 has 13 amino acids. For the CDR3, the DNA is TGTGCCAGCAGCCAGGACAACAATGAAAAACTGTTTTTT. This sequence encodes CASSQDNNEKLFF.

The J gene is TRBJ1-2, the V gene TRBV7-9; D gene unclear. V gave up 5 bases and J gave up 2 bases, with 15 bases separating them. Germline V gene sequence: CDR1 SEHNR, CDR2 FQNEAQ (reference sequence). The CDR3 length is 15 residues. The CDR3 loop is CASSPLTIWNYGYTF. CDR3 nucleotides: TGTGCCAGCAGCCCGCTCACTATTTGGAACTATGGCTACACCTTC.

The CDR3 loop reads CASRQGASYEQYF. Written as DNA, the CDR3 is TGTGCCAGCAGACAGGGGGCCTCCTACGAGCAGTACTTC. The chain is built from TRBV7-8 and TRBJ2-7; the match to TRBD1 covers 9 bases. Per the germline V gene, CDR1 is SGHVS and CDR2 is FQNEAQ. The V segment lost 6 bases and the J segment 0 bases; nucleotides outside the gene matches: 0. The CDR3 spans 13 residues.

The V call is TRBV2, the J call TRBJ2-1; D uncertain. V was pared by 6 bases and J by 0 bases, with 9 bases between. The length of the CDR3 is 14 residues. CDR1 and CDR2 from the germline V gene are SNHLY and FYNNEI. Written as DNA, the CDR3 is TGTGCCAGCAGCCGGAGCCGCTCCTACAATGAGCAGTTCTTC. It yields the protein CASSRSRSYNEQFF.

This chain connects TRBV19 to TRBJ1-2; a weak D match, TRBD1 (5 bases). This CDR3 comprises 12 residues. The V end was cut by 7 bases, the J end by 4 bases, with 10 bases between. Germline V gives CDR1 LNHDA, CDR2 SQIVND (reference sequence). CDR3 nucleotides: TGTGCCAGTACTCCGGACACCTATGGCTACACCTTC. This translates into CASTPDTYGYTF.

This clone was observed once. The rearrangement uses TRBV6-4 and TRBJ2-1; 8 bases fit TRBD2. This CDR3 is 14 amino acids long. CDR1 and CDR2 from the germline V gene are MRHNA and SNTAGT. V was pared by 6 bases and J by 5 bases, with 6 bases of the junction left unmatched. The chain's CDR3 is CASRGGLGDNEQFF. The CDR3 bases are TGTGCCAGCAGAGGGGGACTAGGTGACAATGAGCAGTTCTTC.

This chain uses TRBV9 with TRBJ1-1, with TRBD1 as a possible D gene (5 bases). V was clipped by 3 bases and J by 5 bases, with 17 bases between them. Germline V gives CDR1 SGDLS, CDR2 YYNGEE. The CDR3 consists of 15 residues. CDR3 protein: CASSGGTIRNTEAFF. DNA of the CDR3: TGTGCCAGCAGCGGGGGGACTATAAGGAATACTGAAGCTTTCTTT.

The genes are TRBV7-2 and TRBJ1-3, with D tentatively TRBD1 (6 bases). This CDR3 spans 16 amino acids. Germline V gene lookup returns CDR1 SGHTA and CDR2 FQGNSA. V lost 1 base to trimming and J lost 0 bases, with 10 bases between them. CDR3 in amino acids: CASSLVQGSSGNTIYF. The CDR3 DNA follows: TGTGCCAGCAGCTTAGTACAGGGCTCCTCTGGAAACACCATATATTTT.

The V call is TRBV13, the J call TRBJ1-3; D is unresolved. The V gene lost 3 bases and the J gene lost 1 base, with 4 bases spanning the gap. The CDR3 covers 13 residues. The V gene's germline CDR1 is PRHDT and CDR2 FYEKMQ (reference sequence). This chain's CDR3 is CASSFLSGNTIYF. DNA for the CDR3: TGTGCCAGCAGCTTCTTATCTGGAAACACCATATATTTT.

This clone was seen only a few times. V usage is TRBV5-4 and J usage is TRBJ1-2, with D maybe TRBD1 (6 bases). V was cut by 2 bases and J by 7 bases, with 12 bases left in between. CDR1 SGHNT and CDR2 YYREEE come from the germline V gene (reference sequence). CDR3 length: 13 residues. The DNA for the CDR3 is TGTGCCAGCAGCTTAACAGGGTTAGGTGGCTACACCTTC. It is translated as CASSLTGLGGYTF.

The chain combines TRBV5-5 with TRBJ2-7, with D perhaps being TRBD1 or TRBD2 (7 bases each). Germline V lookup: CDR1 SGHKS, CDR2 YYEKEE (reference sequence). This CDR3 has 16 residues. Trimming took 4 bases from V and 2 from J, leaving 19 bases between them. This chain's CDR3 is CASSLRGGTFTYEQYF. The CDR3 region has the DNA TGTGCCAGCAGCCTCAGGGGGGGGACCTTCACCTACGAGCAGTACTTC.

The gene calls are TRBV6-6 and TRBJ2-2; D might be TRBD2 (5 bases). The CDR3 runs 15 residues. Trimming shortened V by 7 bases and J by 7 bases, and 19 bases separated the two germline ends. Germline loops: CDR1 MNHNY, CDR2 SVGAGI (reference sequence). Here the CDR3 reads CASTGGRTFVGELFF. The CDR3 nucleotides are TGTGCCAGCACAGGCGGGCGTACCTTTGTCGGGGAGCTGTTTTTT.

V and J are TRBV28 and TRBJ1-2, with 9 bases matching TRBD1. V dropped 8 bases and J dropped 8; count of bases not matched to a gene: 6. The length of the CDR3 is 12 residues. The V gene's germline CDR1 is MDHEN and CDR2 SYDVKM. CDR3 sequence: CASYDRGYGYTF. The CDR3 DNA is TGTGCCAGCTACGACAGGGGGTACGGCTACACCTTC.

V usage is TRBV15 and J usage is TRBJ2-5; D is perhaps TRBD1 or TRBD2 (5 bases each). The CDR3 has 17 residues. Germline V gene sequence: CDR1 LNHNV, CDR2 YYDKDF (reference sequence). The V and J ends lost 0 bases and 4 bases respectively, with 18 bases between them. The CDR3 sequence is CATSRDGARVRLETQYF. CDR3 in DNA: TGTGCCACCAGCAGAGATGGGGCGAGGGTTCGGTTAGAGACCCAGTACTTC.

The chain uses TRBV5-6 and TRBJ1-1; no reliable D call. This CDR3 has 15 residues. From germline, CDR1 is SGHDT and CDR2 YYEEEE. The V and J ends lost 0 bases and 5 bases respectively, with 14 bases between them. Written as DNA, the CDR3 is TGTGCCAGCAGCTTGGGACTAGGGTTAGAGACTGAAGCTTTCTTT. It codes for CASSLGLGLETEAFF.